One sample yielded the 12 T cell receptor beta chains listed below, sequenced in a study of blood T cell repertoires in COVID-19. Measured with immunoSEQ multiplex PCR; TCRdb has only the in-frame clones, and not every one. The data contain 150,000 or so clones, about 87% of them singletons. The sequenced sample was peripheral blood. These receptors came from a man aged 60 to 69 with acute or convalescent COVID-19.

This rearrangement joins TRBV3-1 (or the pseudogene TRBV3-2) to TRBJ1-2, with 10 bases aligning to TRBD1. This CDR3 has 17 amino acids. V trimming: 1 base; J trimming: 3 bases; junction bases outside the gene matches: 8. Germline V lookup: CDR1 LGHDT, CDR2 YNNKEL (reference sequence). This CDR3 is CASSQGPPGQGYYGYTF. The CDR3 DNA is TGTGCCAGCAGCCAAGGACCACCGGGACAGGGGTACTATGGCTACACCTTC.

This rearrangement joins TRBV15 to TRBJ1-5; the match to TRBD1 covers 8 bases. This CDR3 contains 15 residues. The junction had 5 bases not matched to a gene; V was cut back by 1 base and J by 6 bases. CDR1 LNHNV and CDR2 YYDKDF come from the germline V gene (reference sequence). DNA for the CDR3: TGTGCCACCAGCAGAGGGACAGGGTCGGGTCAGCCCCAGCATTTT. Its protein product is CATSRGTGSGQPQHF.

The CDR3 nucleotides read TGTGCCAGCAGCCTGACAGGGACCTCTGGCTACACCTTC. Protein sequence: CASSLTGTSGYTF. This sequence joins TRBV7-9 and TRBJ1-2, with 7 nucleotides matching TRBD1. The V gene end was trimmed by 5 bases and the J gene end by 7 bases; junction bases not matched to a gene: 7. Germline-derived CDR1 and CDR2 are SEHNR and FQNEAQ (reference sequence). The CDR3 totals 13 residues.

The chain joins TRBV4-2 to TRBJ2-7; 10 bases align to TRBD1. The V and J ends lost 6 bases and 6 bases, in that order; junction bases with no gene match: 5. The CDR3 totals 13 residues. CDR1 is LGHNA, CDR2 YNFKEQ, per germline. The CDR3 loop is CASSRDRGFEQYF. CDR3 bases: TGTGCCAGCAGTCGGGACAGGGGATTCGAGCAGTACTTC.

This clone showed up just once. The rearrangement joins TRBV5-5 to TRBJ2-2; D is perhaps TRBD2 (6 bases). The germline gives CDR1 SGHKS, CDR2 YYEKEE (reference sequence). Deletions cut 1 base from V and 4 bases from J, with 8 bases between. There are 14 residues in the CDR3. The CDR3 protein is CASSLLGGTGELFF. The CDR3 region has the DNA TGTGCCAGCAGCTTGTTGGGGGGCACCGGGGAGCTGTTTTTT.

This sequence joins TRBV6-2 or TRBV6-3 and TRBJ1-6; 9 bases are a match to TRBD1. The CDR3 has 14 amino acids. Germline V gene data show CDR1 as MNHEY and CDR2 as SVGEGT. The V and J ends lost 5 bases and 7 bases, in that order; junction bases with no gene match: 3. The CDR3 spells CASSMDRGNSPLHF. The CDR3 nucleotides read TGTGCCAGCAGTATGGACAGGGGCAATTCACCCCTCCACTTT.

This CDR3 is CASSPPGAGARETQYF. CDR3 DNA: TGTGCCAGCAGCCCTCCGGGAGCGGGGGCGAGGGAGACCCAGTACTTC. J is TRBJ2-5 and V is TRBV11-2; 8 bases line up with TRBD2. The germline V gene has CDR1 SGHAT and CDR2 FQNNGV. The CDR3 has 16 amino acids. Unmatched junction bases numbered 13, after V lost 5 bases and J lost 5 bases.

The gene calls are TRBV7-8 and TRBJ1-5; 7 nucleotides align to TRBD1. Germline lookup yields CDR1 SGHVS and CDR2 FQNEAQ. Germline trimming cut 2 bases from V and 1 base from J; bases unmatched to any gene: 2. CDR3 length: 15 residues. This CDR3 is CASSLNRGSNQPQHF. In DNA, the CDR3 is TGTGCCAGCAGCTTAAACAGGGGAAGCAATCAGCCCCAGCATTTT.

The J gene is TRBJ2-2, the V gene TRBV9; D perhaps matches TRBD2 (5 bases). CDR1 SGDLS and CDR2 YYNGEE come from the germline V gene. Trimming shortened V by 4 bases and J by 5 bases, and 12 bases separated the two germline ends. This CDR3 region has 14 residues. CDR3 sequence reads: CASSPRTGTGELFF. The DNA for the CDR3 is TGTGCCAGCAGCCCCCGGACTGGTACCGGGGAGCTGTTTTTT.

There are a few counts of this clone. J is TRBJ2-7 and V is TRBV6-2 or TRBV6-3, with D uncertain. V lost 2 bases and J 5 bases, leaving 13 bases between the germline ends. Germline loops: CDR1 MNHEY, CDR2 SVGEGT. The length of the CDR3 is 14 residues. CDR3 sequence reads: CASSYDWPPHEQYF. CDR3 bases: TGTGCCAGCAGTTACGACTGGCCCCCCCACGAGCAGTACTTC.

The V gene is TRBV2, the J gene TRBJ1-2, with D perhaps TRBD1 (6 bases). CDR3 length: 14 amino acids. The germline CDR1 and CDR2 sequences are SNHLY and FYNNEI. Trimming took 6 bases from V and 6 from J, leaving 17 bases between them. CDR3 nucleotides: TGTGCCAGCAGCCAAGGGGGGGAGAGGGATGGCTACACCTTC. Translated, it gives CASSQGGERDGYTF.

The chain uses TRBV9 and TRBJ1-4; D possibly corresponds to TRBD1 (5 bases). V lost 3 bases and J 8 bases, leaving 14 bases between the germline ends. CDR1 and CDR2 from the germline V gene are SGDLS and YYNGEE. The CDR3 length is 14 residues. The CDR3 is CASSGGLAREKLFF. CDR3 in DNA: TGTGCCAGCAGCGGGGGCCTTGCCCGGGAAAAACTGTTTTTT.